This T cell receptor beta chain was sequenced in a study of cytomegalovirus exposure and HLA in healthy donors. Whole-study findings and limits: From TCR beta sequences, most subjects' HLA-A and HLA-B alleles were reportedly predicted accurately. The investigators catalogued 150 to 200 TCR beta chains as cytomegalovirus-associated. Association with HLA alleles at 0.05 false discovery rate was found for roughly 17,000 TCR beta sequences in a later analysis. Across HLA loci, a later analysis found differing TCR association rates, with DRB1 most and HLA-C fewest.

The PCR was carried out with 60 Vbeta primers and 13 Jbeta primers. Only in-frame clones appear in the TCRdb table, and some are missing; sequencing was by immunoSEQ multiplex PCR. Of some 130,000 clones listed, about 84% are singletons. Details on this clone: Its antigen is still unknown.

Germline trimming cut 3 bases from V and 0 bases from J; bases unmatched to any gene: 4. The CDR3 has 14 amino acids. Germline V gene lookup returns CDR1 SQVTM and CDR2 ANQGSEA. V and J are TRBV29-1 and TRBJ2-7, with 8 bases fitting TRBD2. Sequences were obtained from PBMCs. The receptor was derived from a boy between 10 and 17 years old in good health and CMV-seronegative. The DNA of the CDR3 is TGCAGCGTTGAGGTCGCGGGGGGCTCCTACGAGCAGTACTTC. It translates to CSVEVAGGSYEQYF.